One and the same sample provided the 8 T cell receptor beta chains below, sequenced in a study of a mutant IDH1 vaccine in newly diagnosed glioma. Their antigens remain unidentified. The protocol was immunoSEQ multiplex PCR, while the TCRdb copy is restricted to in-frame clones and leaves out a portion. In the table there are around 31,000 clones, roughly three quarters of which are singletons. Indicated time point: week 11, during vaccination. With topical imiquimod, each dose of the vaccine consisted of 300 ug of mutant IDH1 20-mer peptide. Sequencing used PBMCs, obtained from a glioma patient whose treatment included an IDH1 peptide vaccine. These receptors all stem from a man aged 25 to 45 with glioma.

This clone was recorded once. This chain links TRBV7-3 with TRBJ2-7; D is tentatively TRBD1 or TRBD2 (5 bases each). The CDR3 spans 13 residues. V lost 2 bases and J 5 bases, leaving 10 bases between the germline ends. CDR1 and CDR2 (germline): SGHTA, FQGTGA. In DNA form, the CDR3 reads TGTGCCAGCAGCTTATCGGGGCCTAACGAGCAGTACTTC. Translating gives CASSLSGPNEQYF.

This chain uses TRBV2 with TRBJ2-2; D remains ambiguous. The length of the CDR3 is 14 residues. Trimming left V 7 bases short and J 6 bases short, with 15 bases between. The germline V gene has CDR1 SNHLY and CDR2 FYNNEI. The CDR3 reads CASTIEAAAGELFF. CDR3 bases: TGTGCCAGCACTATAGAGGCGGCAGCCGGGGAGCTGTTTTTT.

The gene calls are TRBV19 and TRBJ2-5; 7 nucleotides line up with TRBD1. The CDR3 has 13 amino acids. V lost 5 bases and J lost 4; bases outside the gene matches: 4. The germline CDR1 and CDR2 sequences are LNHDA and SQIVND (reference sequence). The CDR3 DNA reads as TGTGCCAGTAGTTCGACAGGGTTAGAGACCCAGTACTTC. It codes for CASSSTGLETQYF.

This clone showed up just a few times. The V gene is TRBV7-8, the J gene TRBJ1-4; D call uncertain. V was shortened by 2 bases and J by 3 bases, with 10 bases between the two germline ends. Germline CDR1 and CDR2: SGHVS and FQNEAQ. CDR3 size: 15 residues. DNA of the CDR3: TGTGCCAGCAGCTTATCGACTGTTCCTAATGAAAAACTGTTTTTT. It codes for CASSLSTVPNEKLFF.

The gene calls are TRBV6-5 and TRBJ1-1, with TRBD1 as a possible D gene (6 bases). This CDR3 is built from 12 residues. Germline CDR1 reads MNHEY; CDR2 reads SVGAGI. The germline V and J ends were trimmed by 6 bases and 8 bases, with 13 bases remaining between them. The CDR3 DNA sequence: TGTGCCAGCAGGAAAACCCAGGGGGAAGCTTTCTTT. It codes for CASRKTQGEAFF.

The chain joins TRBV29-1 to TRBJ2-7; 12 bases are shared with TRBD2. This CDR3 comprises 12 residues. Germline CDR1 and CDR2: SQVTM and ANQGSEA. The V gene end was trimmed by 3 bases and the J gene end by 10 bases; junction bases not matched to a gene: 4. The DNA for the CDR3 is TGCAGCGTTGAGGGACTAGCGGGTATTCAGTACTTC. Amino acid sequence: CSVEGLAGIQYF.

This chain connects TRBV6-6 to TRBJ1-5, with 7 bases aligning to TRBD1. V gave up 5 bases and J gave up 5 bases; unmatched junction bases: 3. CDR3 length: 13 residues. The germline CDR1 and CDR2 sequences are MNHNY and SVGAGI (reference sequence). This CDR3 is CASSPTGDQPQHF. CDR3 DNA sequence: TGTGCCAGCAGTCCTACAGGGGATCAGCCCCAGCATTTT.

The rearrangement links TRBV5-6 to TRBJ2-1, with D perhaps assigned TRBD1 or TRBD2 (5 bases each). Between the trimmed V and J ends, which lost 1 base and 2 bases, there was a span of 10 bases. This CDR3 has 15 amino acids. CDR1 SGHDT and CDR2 YYEEEE come from the germline V gene. The CDR3, as DNA: TGTGCCAGCAGCTTGCGGGGCACTACCTACAATGAGCAGTTCTTC. Protein product: CASSLRGTTYNEQFF.